This entry lists 5 T cell receptor beta chains sequenced from one sample in a study of T cells in women clearing cervical HPV infection. This table comes from immunoSEQ multiplex PCR, and its TCRdb copy is limited to in-frame clones, with some not included. The listing records 40,000 or so clones. The sample was blood buffy coat. Source of these receptors: a woman between 18 and 70 years old with a cervical HPV16 infection that either progressed to CIN3+ or cleared (not recorded which).

On this clone itself: The read halts 3 residues ahead of the CDR3 end, with the missing end drawn from the germline J gene. This chain connects TRBV12-3 or TRBV12-4 to TRBJ2-3; tentatively, D is TRBD2 (5 bases). This CDR3 contains 14 residues. Trimming took 9 bases from V and 4 from J, leaving 17 bases between them. The CDR3 protein is CASAPGSIADTQYF. The sequenced part of the CDR3 DNA is TGTGCCAGTGCCCCGGGGAGTATAGCAGATACG.

About this clone itself: The CDR3 extends 3 residues past the end of the read, so its final part is completed from the germline J gene. The chain links TRBV12-3 or TRBV12-4 to TRBJ1-5; 9 positions match TRBD1. After removal of 5 bases from V and 4 bases from J, the junction contained 9 bases not matched to a gene. This CDR3 is built from 16 residues. The CDR3 loop is CASSRTTGQGNQPQHF. CDR3 DNA, as far as it was read: TGTGCCAGCAGTCGAACCACCGGACAGGGGAATCAGCCC.

As to this clone: The read ends 3 residues before the CDR3 terminus; that terminus is restored from the germline J gene. The chain carries TRBV20-1 and TRBJ2-5, with 9 bases lining up with TRBD2. The J segment lost 5 bases and the V segment lost 2 bases, leaving 6 bases of the junction unmatched. The CDR3 is 14 residues long. Germline V CDR1 and CDR2: DFQATT, SNEGSKA (reference sequence). The chain's CDR3 is CSARPREGRETQYF. CDR3 bases read: TGCAGTGCTAGACCGCGGGAGGGCCGGGAGACC.

Points on this clone: The read stops 3 residues short of the end of the CDR3; the missing end is completed from the germline J gene. The chain has TRBV19 and TRBJ2-3; D perhaps matches TRBD1 (6 bases). In germline, CDR1 is LNHDA, CDR2 SQIVND (reference sequence). This CDR3 contains 15 residues. Partial CDR3 DNA: TGTGCCAGTAGTATCTGGGGGCAGGAGAAAGAGACG. Translating gives CASSIWGQEKET. The CDR3 in its entirety is CASSIWGQEKETQYF.

In regard to this clone: The read is 3 residues too short to cover the CDR3 end, so that end is filled in from the germline J gene. V usage is TRBV20-1 and J usage is TRBJ1-1, with D possibly matching TRBD1 (6 bases). The V end lost 6 bases, the J end lost 2 bases, and 10 bases lay between the germline ends. Germline assignment: CDR1 DFQATT and CDR2 SNEGSKA (reference sequence). The CDR3 has 12 residues. This CDR3 is CSARGGNTEAFF. Partial CDR3 DNA: TGCAGTGCCCGAGGGGGTAACACTGAA.